Presented here are 6 T cell receptor beta chains from one specimen sequenced in a study of blood T cell repertoires in COVID-19. Profiled with immunoSEQ multiplex PCR; TCRdb holds only in-frame clones, not every one. The sample has around 270,000 clones; around nine tenths are singletons. Sequencing was done on a sample of peripheral blood. These receptors were taken from a woman aged 60-75 years with COVID-19, enrolled during active disease.

This chain connects TRBV5-4 to TRBJ2-7, with a tentative D call TRBD2 (6 bases). The germline V gene has CDR1 SGHNT and CDR2 YYREEE (reference sequence). The V gene lost 1 base and the J gene lost 5 bases, with 10 bases spanning the gap. There are 13 residues in the CDR3. CDR3 residues: CASSLFGGNEQYF. In DNA form, the CDR3 reads TGTGCCAGCAGCTTGTTTGGCGGGAACGAGCAGTACTTC.

CDR3 sequence: CASSQRGSGSGEQFF. The CDR3 DNA reads TGTGCCAGCAGCCAAAGGGGGAGTGGGTCCGGTGAGCAGTTCTTC. V gene TRBV3-1 (or the pseudogene TRBV3-2) combines with J gene TRBJ2-1, with a weak D call TRBD1 (6 bases). Germline lookup yields CDR1 LGHDT and CDR2 YNNKEL (reference sequence). V dropped 2 bases and J dropped 9 bases, with 17 bases sitting between them. The CDR3 is 15 amino acids.

This clone came up a few times. The rearrangement uses TRBV6-2 or TRBV6-3 and TRBJ2-7; 7 bases are a match to TRBD2. V trimming: 2 bases; J trimming: 3 bases; junction bases outside the gene matches: 7. Germline V gives CDR1 MNHEY, CDR2 SVGEGT. The CDR3 is 15 residues long. The CDR3 sequence is CASSYPPRGFYEQYF. The CDR3, as DNA: TGTGCCAGCAGTTACCCCCCGCGGGGGTTCTACGAGCAGTACTTC.

The rearrangement links TRBV4-1 to TRBJ2-1; 8 nucleotides line up with TRBD2. CDR1 and CDR2 from the germline V gene are MGHRA and YSYEKL. V lost 1 base, J lost 6 bases, and 5 bases stayed unmatched. CDR3 length: 15 amino acids. For the CDR3, the DNA is TGCGCCAGCAGCCAAGGCCGCCTAGCGGGCAATGAGCAGTTCTTC. It translates to CASSQGRLAGNEQFF.

The V and J genes are TRBV7-8 and TRBJ1-2; 9 bases are shared with TRBD1. Germline V gene sequence: CDR1 SGHVS, CDR2 FQNEAQ. Losses at the gene ends were 5 bases for V and 6 bases for J; bases not matched to a gene: 10. This CDR3 spans 15 amino acids. As DNA, the CDR3 is TGTGCCAGCAGCGCAACCGGGACAGGGAAGAATGGCTACACCTTC. Translating it yields CASSATGTGKNGYTF. Supplemented by reference TRBV7-8 and TRBJ1-2, the full variable domain reads GAGVSQSPRYKVAKRGQDVALRCDPISGHVSLFWYQQALGQGPEFLTYFQNEAQLDKSGLPSDRFFAERPEGSVSTLKIQRTQQEDSAVYLCASSATGTGKNGYTFGSGTRLTVV.

This clone was observed once. The chain has TRBV6-5 and TRBJ2-7; a weak D match, TRBD1 (5 bases). The germline V gene has CDR1 MNHEY and CDR2 SVGAGI. There are 14 residues in the CDR3. The V end lost 1 base, the J end lost 2 bases, and 9 bases lay between the germline ends. The CDR3: CASSYYGRAYEQYF. CDR3 DNA: TGTGCCAGCAGTTACTATGGCAGGGCCTACGAGCAGTACTTC.